This T cell receptor beta chain stems from a study of T cell repertoires in cytomegalovirus infection. About the research overall: CMV infection together with matching HLA type was indicated by public TCR beta signatures.

The study, taken as a whole, reports: In two of eight donors, the top clonotype was HLA-C-restricted CMV-specific.

TCRdb reprocessed the reads with MiXCR, giving one entry per CDR3 protein. The data hold under 200,000 distinct CDR3 sequences, with about 20% observed a single time. By proportion, this clonotype is medium-sized. What it recognizes is unknown. The CDR3 totals 15 residues. The ends were cut back, 5 bases at V and 6 bases at J, with 17 bases in the middle. The germline V gene has CDR1 SGHVS and CDR2 FNYEAQ. This TCR was sampled from a human donor in good health (CMV status not recorded). Some clones in this sample may be carry-over from other donors' samples. The material was CD8+ T cells from cultured PBMCs, obtained from culture after CMV antigen stimulation. The chain recombines TRBV7-6 with TRBJ2-1; perhaps D is TRBD1 or TRBD2 (6 bases each). CDR3 region: CASSPGLGGPNEQFF. For the CDR3, the DNA is TGTGCCAGCAGCCCTGGCCTCGGGGGCCCCAATGAGCAGTTCTTC.